The 29 T cell receptor beta chains presented below share a single source sample, sequenced in a study of cytomegalovirus exposure and HLA in healthy donors. The PCR ran on 60 Vbeta and 13 Jbeta primers. Sequencing used immunoSEQ multiplex PCR; TCRdb keeps in-frame clones, though not all of them. Among 100,000 to 150,000 clones listed, over 60% were seen once. Sequencing input: PBMCs. These receptors were collected from a middle-aged woman in good health and CMV-seronegative.

The chain is built from TRBV5-1 and TRBJ1-1; 7 bases line up with TRBD1. The CDR3 is made up of 15 amino acids. The V gene's germline CDR1 is SGHRS and CDR2 YFSETQ. J was trimmed by 1 base and V by 2 bases; bases with no gene match: 5. The CDR3 spells CASSFTGAGNTEAFF. The CDR3 DNA reads as TGCGCCAGCAGCTTCACAGGGGCGGGGAACACTGAAGCTTTCTTT.

This clone has only a few counts. The chain couples TRBV25-1 to TRBJ1-2; no firm D call. V was trimmed by 3 bases and J by 8 bases, leaving 10 bases between them. Looked up from germline, CDR1 is MGHDK and CDR2 is SYGVNS. This CDR3 has 12 amino acids. DNA of the CDR3: TGTGCCAGCAGTGAGGCCCCTGGCGGCTACACCTTC. Amino acid sequence: CASSEAPGGYTF.

This rearrangement joins TRBV5-5 to TRBJ2-7; D unclear. The CDR3 is made up of 13 amino acids. The V and J ends lost 2 bases and 2 bases respectively, with 8 bases between them. Germline assignment: CDR1 SGHKS and CDR2 YYEKEE (reference sequence). The CDR3 DNA sequence: TGTGCCAGCAGCTTTCGTCAGACCTACGAGCAGTACTTC. Translated, it gives CASSFRQTYEQYF.

V and J are TRBV6-1 and TRBJ2-1, with 8 bases identical to TRBD2. Germline-derived CDR1 and CDR2 are MNHNS and SASEGT. This CDR3 is built from 15 residues. The V segment lost 6 bases and the J segment 3 bases; nucleotides outside the gene matches: 7. CDR3 in DNA: TGTGCCAGCAGGAAGGGACTAGTCGGCTACAATGAGCAGTTCTTC. The encoded protein is CASRKGLVGYNEQFF.

V gene TRBV15 combines with J gene TRBJ1-1; 12 bases are a match to TRBD1. The CDR3 consists of 15 residues. Trimming took 3 bases from V and 8 from J; bases not matched to a gene: 7. Germline V gene sequence: CDR1 LNHNV, CDR2 YYDKDF (reference sequence). The CDR3: CATSRFGTGGSEAFF. The CDR3 bases are TGTGCCACCAGCAGGTTTGGGACAGGGGGCTCAGAAGCTTTCTTT.

J is TRBJ2-7 and V is TRBV10-3, with D possibly being TRBD1 (5 bases). The CDR3 consists of 12 residues. Trimming shortened V by 5 bases and J by 5 bases, and 10 bases separated the two germline ends. Germline V gene lookup returns CDR1 ENHRY and CDR2 SYGVKD. The CDR3 is CAISNTGDEQYF. In nucleotides, the CDR3 is TGTGCCATCAGTAATACAGGAGACGAGCAGTACTTC.

This clone was observed a handful of times. The rearrangement links TRBV2 to TRBJ1-2; perhaps TRBD1 as D (5 bases). Germline V gene sequence: CDR1 SNHLY, CDR2 FYNNEI. CDR3 length: 15 residues. Trimming shortened V by 3 bases and J by 5 bases, and 16 bases separated the two germline ends. The CDR3 region has the DNA TGTGCCAGCAGTGATGTCGGAGGGACCTTATATGGCTACACCTTC. As protein: CASSDVGGTLYGYTF.

The sample holds one count of this clone. The gene calls are TRBV27 and TRBJ2-7; 7 nucleotides match TRBD1. J gave up 7 bases and V 3 bases, and 18 bases lay outside the gene matches. The CDR3 runs to 17 residues. CDR1 and CDR2 (germline): MNHEY, SMNVEV (reference sequence). As DNA, the CDR3 is TGTGCCAGCAGTTTTGACAGGGCCCGGCTAAGGACGGGGGAGCAGTACTTC. As protein: CASSFDRARLRTGEQYF.

This chain joins TRBV7-3 and TRBJ1-2, with D perhaps TRBD1 (5 bases). The CDR3 has 13 amino acids. V shed 3 bases and J shed 4 bases, with 9 bases lying between them. Germline values: CDR1 SGHTA, CDR2 FQGTGA. CDR3 nucleotides: TGTGCCAGCAGCTTCCGGGACTCCTATGGCTACACCTTC. Translation gives CASSFRDSYGYTF. The full variable domain, completed using reference TRBV7-3 and TRBJ1-2, is GAGVSQTPSNKVTEKGKYVELRCDPISGHTALYWYRQSLGQGPEFLIYFQGTGAADDSGLPNDRFFAVRPEGSVSTLKIQRTERGDSAVYLCASSFRDSYGYTFGSGTRLTVV.

This chain connects TRBV6-6 to TRBJ2-7; tentatively, D is TRBD1 (5 bases). Trimming removed 5 bases from V and 3 bases from J, with 11 bases in between. The CDR3 consists of 13 residues. The germline V gene encodes CDR1 MNHNY and CDR2 SVGAGI (reference sequence). CDR3 nucleotides: TGTGCCAGCAGTAAGGGGTCTTTCTACGAGCAGTACTTC. Residues: CASSKGSFYEQYF.

The genes are TRBV19 and TRBJ2-7; 9 nucleotides line up with TRBD2. Trimming took 3 bases from V and 3 from J; bases not matched to a gene: 6. This CDR3 has 15 amino acids. CDR1 LNHDA and CDR2 SQIVND come from the germline V gene (reference sequence). CDR3 protein: CASSISAGGDYEQYF. The CDR3 nucleotides are TGTGCCAGTAGTATTTCAGCGGGGGGTGACTACGAGCAGTACTTC.

The CDR3 sequence is CASSDSRVRGNQPQHF. Here the CDR3 DNA reads TGTGCCAGCAGTGACTCTCGGGTTCGGGGTAATCAGCCCCAGCATTTT. The V gene is TRBV6-4, the J gene TRBJ1-5; D not resolved. V lost 0 bases and J lost 4, with 13 bases in between. The germline CDR1 and CDR2 sequences are MRHNA and SNTAGT. There are 16 residues in the CDR3.

This clone was seen only once. The CDR3 region is CASKGQGRNTIYF. Written as DNA, the CDR3 is TGTGCCAGCAAGGGACAGGGCAGAAACACCATATATTTT. This chain uses TRBV7-4 with TRBJ1-3; 9 bases map to TRBD1. V lost 7 bases to trimming and J lost 5 bases; unmatched junction nucleotides: 3. The V gene's germline CDR1 is SGHVT and CDR2 SQSDAQ. The CDR3 sequence is 13 residues long.

This clone was counted only a few times. The chain couples TRBV9 to TRBJ1-1; 7 positions match TRBD1. This CDR3 has 16 residues. Germline V gene lookup returns CDR1 SGDLS and CDR2 YYNGEE. V lost 5 bases to trimming and J lost 4 bases; unmatched junction nucleotides: 14. This CDR3 reads CASSPASGGSGTEAFF. The CDR3 bases are TGTGCCAGCAGTCCAGCTTCAGGGGGAAGTGGCACTGAAGCTTTCTTT. The full variable domain, completed using reference TRBV9 and TRBJ1-1, is DSGVTQTPKHLITATGQRVTLRCSPRSGDLSVYWYQQSLDQGLQFLIQYYNGEERAKGNILERFSAQQFPDLHSELNLSSLELGDSALYFCASSPASGGSGTEAFFGQGTRLTVV.

This clone has only a few counts. This chain connects TRBV7-9 to TRBJ1-6; 9 nucleotides match TRBD1. V was clipped by 5 bases and J by 10 bases; unmatched bases: 12. The V gene's germline CDR1 is SEHNR and CDR2 FQNEAQ (reference sequence). The CDR3 loop spans 16 amino acids. CDR3 DNA sequence: TGTGCCAGCAGCCAAAGTGGTGGGACAGGGTGGTCACCCCTCCACTTT. It translates to CASSQSGGTGWSPLHF.

This rearrangement joins TRBV6-1 to TRBJ1-2; the D is unclear. The CDR3 length is 15 residues. CDR1 and CDR2 (germline): MNHNS, SASEGT. V was cut by 6 bases and J by 3 bases, with 17 bases left in between. The CDR3 DNA sequence: TGTGCCAGCAGAGAGGGAGAGGTGTCTTACTATGGCTACACCTTC. Residues: CASREGEVSYYGYTF.

V is TRBV5-4 and J is TRBJ2-1; 12 positions match TRBD2. Germline-derived CDR1 and CDR2 are SGHNT and YYREEE (reference sequence). J gave up 2 bases and V 4 bases, and 7 bases lay outside the gene matches. The CDR3 loop spans 17 amino acids. The CDR3 nucleotides read TGTGCCAGCAGCCTAACTCGGACTAGCGGGGCCTACAATGAGCAGTTCTTC. Translated, it gives CASSLTRTSGAYNEQFF.

The chain recombines TRBV6-1 with TRBJ2-7, with D unclear. The CDR3 has 12 residues. V lost 8 bases and J lost 3, with 11 bases in between. Germline-derived CDR1 and CDR2 are MNHNS and SASEGT. DNA of the CDR3: TGTGCCAGCGGGCGCAGCCTCTACGAGCAGTACTTC. It codes for CASGRSLYEQYF.

This chain uses TRBV7-9 with TRBJ2-1, with 9 bases lining up with TRBD1. This CDR3 has 15 residues. Germline CDR1 reads SEHNR; CDR2 reads FQNEAQ (reference sequence). The junction had 5 bases not matched to a gene; V was cut back by 5 bases and J by 3 bases. The CDR3 coding sequence is TGTGCCAGCAGCCGGGGACAGGGTGACTACAATGAGCAGTTCTTC. Translating it yields CASSRGQGDYNEQFF. Full variable domain (missing parts from reference TRBV7-9 and TRBJ2-1): DTGVSQNPRHKITKRGQNVTFRCDPISEHNRLYWYRQTLGQGPEFLTYFQNEAQLEKSRLLSDRFSAERPKGSFSTLEIQRTEQGDSAMYLCASSRGQGDYNEQFFGPGTRLTVL.

The chain is built from TRBV7-9 and TRBJ2-7; 10 bases are a match to TRBD1. Germline CDR1 SEHNR, CDR2 FQNEAQ (reference sequence). Unmatched junction bases numbered 9, after V lost 1 base and J lost 3 bases. This CDR3 has 17 residues. The CDR3 spells CASSLGLGTGDNYEQYF. The DNA of the CDR3 is TGTGCCAGCAGCTTAGGATTGGGGACAGGGGACAACTACGAGCAGTACTTC.

The V and J genes are TRBV5-4 and TRBJ1-6; 8 positions agree with TRBD1. After removal of 1 base from V and 9 bases from J, the junction contained 3 bases not matched to a gene. CDR1 is SGHNT and CDR2 is YYREEE in the germline V gene (reference sequence). This CDR3 spans 14 amino acids. Written as DNA, the CDR3 is TGTGCCAGCAGCTTGACGACAGGGGCTTCACCCCTCCACTTT. Residues: CASSLTTGASPLHF.

This clone was recorded a few times. This chain links TRBV4-1 with TRBJ1-1; unclear D gene. The V gene lost 3 bases and the J gene lost 3 bases, with 14 bases spanning the gap. Germline V gene sequence: CDR1 MGHRA, CDR2 YSYEKL. There are 15 residues in the CDR3. The CDR3 coding sequence is TGCGCCAGCAGCCATAAAGCAGGCGAATACACTGAAGCTTTCTTT. Its translation is CASSHKAGEYTEAFF.

J is TRBJ2-2 and V is TRBV11-1; D ambiguous. The CDR3 contains 12 residues. The germline CDR1 and CDR2 sequences are SGHAT and FQDESV (reference sequence). The germline V and J ends were trimmed by 6 bases and 4 bases, with 6 bases remaining between them. CDR3 region: CASSSFTGELFF. CDR3 DNA: TGTGCCAGCAGTTCTTTCACCGGGGAGCTGTTTTTT.

This chain uses TRBV28 with TRBJ1-2, with TRBD1 matching 7 bases. CDR1 and CDR2 from the germline V gene are MDHEN and SYDVKM. The CDR3 length is 16 residues. J gave up 4 bases and V 3 bases, and 11 bases lay outside the gene matches. CDR3: CASSLGGPGQIYGYTF. CDR3 coding DNA: TGTGCCAGCAGTTTGGGCGGTCCGGGACAGATCTATGGCTACACCTTC.

The rearrangement joins TRBV19 to TRBJ2-1; TRBD1 matches 8 bases. V dropped 3 bases and J dropped 5; count of bases not matched to a gene: 6. There are 15 residues in the CDR3. The germline CDR1 and CDR2 sequences are LNHDA and SQIVND (reference sequence). The CDR3 DNA sequence: TGTGCCAGTAGTATCTTGGACAGGGCCCACAATGAGCAGTTCTTC. It codes for CASSILDRAHNEQFF.

This chain links TRBV25-1 with TRBJ1-5; the D is unclear. V lost 3 bases and J lost 0, with 6 bases in between. Germline V lookup: CDR1 MGHDK, CDR2 SYGVNS. This CDR3 is 14 amino acids long. This CDR3 reads CASSDSGSNQPQHF. CDR3 coding DNA: TGTGCCAGCAGTGATTCGGGTAGCAATCAGCCCCAGCATTTT.

This clone was detected only once. This rearrangement joins TRBV4-2 to TRBJ2-5, with 7 bases matching TRBD1. Germline trimming cut 1 base from V and 0 bases from J; bases unmatched to any gene: 5. The CDR3 runs 16 residues. In germline, CDR1 is LGHNA, CDR2 YNFKEQ. DNA of the CDR3: TGTGCCAGCAGCCAAGCCCAAGGGACAGACCAAGAGACCCAGTACTTC. Its protein product is CASSQAQGTDQETQYF.

The chain recombines TRBV7-2 with TRBJ2-5; possible D gene TRBD2, 5 bases. The CDR3 is 15 amino acids. Germline V gene lookup returns CDR1 SGHTA and CDR2 FQGNSA. The germline V and J ends were trimmed by 5 bases and 4 bases, with 17 bases remaining between them. CDR3 nucleotide sequence: TGTGCCAGCAGCCAGGACTCAGGCAGTGGAGAGACCCAGTACTTC. This gives the protein CASSQDSGSGETQYF.

This chain connects TRBV9 to TRBJ2-5; TRBD2 matches 8 bases. The CDR3 has 14 residues. The V gene's germline CDR1 is SGDLS and CDR2 YYNGEE. Losses at the gene ends were 0 bases for V and 5 bases for J; bases not matched to a gene: 3. The CDR3 nucleotides read TGTGCCAGCAGCGTAGCGGGGGGGTGGGAGACCCAGTACTTC. It encodes CASSVAGGWETQYF.